Detailed here is one T cell receptor beta chain. The authors' processing: Quantification of nucleated cells was approximated via reference gene primer amplification. The method was immunoSEQ multiplex PCR; TCRdb's version includes in-frame clones alone and lacks a portion of them. That table gives V, J and clone size, and the DNA gave D and trimming. Of around 250,000 clones in the sample, around nine tenths are singletons; the top ten hold about 8.8%. This sample stems from a study of blood T cell repertoires in COVID-19. Study as a whole: Sources were T cells, B-cell-depleted T cells, or PBMCs; the material itself was cDNA or gDNA.

The CDR3 contains 12 residues. In germline, CDR1 is SGHKS, CDR2 YYEKEE (reference sequence). Trimming removed 0 bases at V and 6 bases at J, with 6 bases between. V gene TRBV5-5 combines with J gene TRBJ1-1; D call uncertain. What was sequenced was peripheral blood. The source of this sequence is a man aged 35-49 years with active or convalescent COVID-19. CDR3 loop: CASSLELAEAFF. The CDR3 coding sequence is TGTGCCAGCAGCTTGGAACTTGCTGAAGCTTTCTTT.